This T cell receptor beta chain appears in the sequencing data of a study of T cell changes during pregnancy in multiple sclerosis. From germline, CDR1 is MGHRA and CDR2 YSYEKL. Trimming at V came to 1 base and at J to 1 base, leaving 3 bases not matched to a gene. CDR3 length equals 17 residues. The repertoire was sequenced with immunoSEQ multiplex PCR; TCRdb's copy has only in-frame clones and lacks some. The table records approximately 61,000 clones, 88% of them present only once. V usage is TRBV4-1 and J usage is TRBJ2-3; 12 bases are shared with TRBD2. The sample consisted of peripheral blood, taken in the first trimester of pregnancy. The clonotype originates from a female donor with multiple sclerosis, enrolled in a pregnancy study. The CDR3 coding sequence is TGCGCCAGCAGCCAAGCGGCTAGCGGGGGGGGCACAGATACGCAGTATTTT. Translating it yields CASSQAASGGGTDTQYF.